Presented here are 8 T cell receptor beta chains from one specimen sequenced in a study of cytomegalovirus exposure and HLA in healthy donors. Produced via immunoSEQ multiplex PCR; TCRdb's table is partial and in-frame only. The repertoire holds around 230,000 clones, with approximately 84% as singletons. Specimen: PBMCs. These receptor sequences come from a woman aged 25 to 39 in good health and CMV-seropositive.

V is TRBV9 and J is TRBJ1-1, with D tentatively TRBD1 (5 bases). Germline V lookup: CDR1 SGDLS, CDR2 YYNGEE. V lost 2 bases to trimming and J lost 0 bases, with 17 bases between them. The CDR3 is made up of 17 amino acids. The CDR3 sequence is CASSVSGGSFMNTEAFF. CDR3 sequence (DNA): TGTGCCAGCAGCGTTAGTGGGGGGAGTTTTATGAACACTGAAGCTTTCTTT.

Remarks on this clone: This sample also contains other DNA sequences that code for the same CDR3. This chain joins TRBV15 and TRBJ2-2, with D possibly matching TRBD1 (6 bases). V was cut by 9 bases and J by 5 bases, with 7 bases left in between. There are 11 residues in the CDR3. CDR1 is LNHNV, CDR2 YYDKDF, per germline (reference sequence). The DNA for the CDR3 is TGTGCCACTAGGGGGACCGGGGAGCTGTTTTTT. Protein: CATRGTGELFF. Drawing the rest from reference TRBV15 and TRBJ2-2, the complete variable domain is DAMVIQNPRYQVTQFGKPVTLSCSQTLNHNVMYWYQQKSSQAPKLLFHYYDKDFNNEADTPDNFQSRRPNTSFCFLDIRSPGLGDTAMYLCATRGTGELFFGEGSRLTVL.

In its sample, this clone was seen a few times. V gene TRBV5-6 combines with J gene TRBJ1-1; weak D call: TRBD1 (5 bases). CDR1 is SGHDT, CDR2 YYEEEE, per germline. Deletions cut 2 bases from V and 4 bases from J, with 12 bases between. The CDR3 sequence is 14 residues long. CDR3 sequence reads: CASSFQGWGTEAFF. The CDR3 DNA reads as TGTGCCAGCAGCTTCCAGGGTTGGGGCACTGAAGCTTTCTTT.

This chain uses TRBV27 with TRBJ2-7, with TRBD1 matching over 10 bases. Per the germline V gene, CDR1 is MNHEY and CDR2 is SMNVEV (reference sequence). CDR3 size: 14 residues. V gave up 5 bases and J gave up 5 bases; unmatched junction bases: 6. CDR3 protein: CASSPTGTGDEQYF. In nucleotides, the CDR3 is TGTGCCAGCAGTCCCACGGGGACAGGGGACGAGCAGTACTTC.

The V call is TRBV19, the J call TRBJ2-7; 14 bases fit TRBD2. V lost 4 bases to trimming and J lost 4 bases; unmatched junction nucleotides: 3. This CDR3 is built from 15 residues. CDR1 is LNHDA and CDR2 is SQIVND in the germline V gene (reference sequence). This chain's CDR3 is CASSRGLAGAYEQYF. DNA of the CDR3: TGTGCCAGTAGTAGGGGACTAGCGGGAGCGTACGAGCAGTACTTC.

V gene TRBV11-2 combines with J gene TRBJ1-1, with 7 bases identical to TRBD1. Losses at the gene ends were 5 bases for V and 0 bases for J; bases not matched to a gene: 6. This CDR3 spans 15 amino acids. In germline, CDR1 is SGHAT, CDR2 FQNNGV. CDR3 in amino acids: CASSTTGVMNTEAFF. In DNA, the CDR3 is TGTGCCAGCAGCACTACAGGGGTTATGAACACTGAAGCTTTCTTT.

This clone was picked up one time. V and J are TRBV6-6 and TRBJ1-1, with D maybe TRBD1 (5 bases). The CDR3 consists of 15 residues. The germline V gene encodes CDR1 MNHNY and CDR2 SVGAGI (reference sequence). The V end was cut by 5 bases, the J end by 3 bases, with 16 bases between. Written as DNA, the CDR3 is TGTGCCAGCAGTCCAGTGGGGGGGGTAGACACTGAAGCTTTCTTT. The encoded protein is CASSPVGGVDTEAFF.

The genes are TRBV6-1 and TRBJ2-5; 8 nucleotides line up with TRBD2. CDR3 length: 13 amino acids. Looked up from germline, CDR1 is MNHNS and CDR2 is SASEGT. V lost 6 bases, J lost 5 bases, and 5 bases stayed unmatched. The CDR3 coding sequence is TGTGCCAGCAGCGGGAGGGCCGGGGAGACCCAGTACTTC. Translation gives CASSGRAGETQYF.